The 4 T cell receptor beta chains given below trace back to one sample, sequenced in a study of cytotoxic CD8 clonotypes in ibrutinib-treated CLL. TCRdb's copy holds only in-frame clones and misses some; the assay was immunoSEQ multiplex PCR. Here the sample spans roughly 200,000 clones, more than 75% being singletons. The sample consisted of PBMCs, taken after 12 months of ibrutinib treatment. The source is a human donor with chronic lymphocytic leukemia.

The V and J genes are TRBV5-1 and TRBJ2-1; maybe TRBD1 (6 bases). Trimming removed 1 base at V and 4 bases at J, with 12 bases between. The CDR3 spans 15 residues. Germline-derived CDR1 and CDR2 are SGHRS and YFSETQ. Written as DNA, the CDR3 is TGCGCCAGCAGCTTGTGGGGGCAGGATTACAATGAGCAGTTCTTC. As protein: CASSLWGQDYNEQFF.

The chain carries TRBV18 and TRBJ1-1; D remains ambiguous. Per germline, CDR1 KGHSH and CDR2 LQKENI. The CDR3 is 15 residues long. V lost 1 base, J lost 1 base, and 10 bases lay in between. The CDR3, as DNA: TGTGCCAGCTCACCACAGGAGACGGGGAACACTGAAGCTTTCTTT. Encoded protein: CASSPQETGNTEAFF.

This clone turned up a few times. The chain is built from TRBV2 and TRBJ2-3; D possibly uses TRBD1 or TRBD2 (6 bases each). Germline V gene sequence: CDR1 SNHLY, CDR2 FYNNEI. The CDR3 spans 15 residues. Trimming shortened V by 6 bases and J by 2 bases, and 15 bases separated the two germline ends. This CDR3 reads CASRATGTDTDTQYF. The CDR3 DNA reads TGTGCCAGCAGGGCTACAGGGACTGACACAGATACGCAGTATTTT.

This rearrangement joins TRBV9 to TRBJ2-1; D may be TRBD1 or TRBD2 (5 bases each). The CDR3 totals 15 residues. V lost 0 bases and J 7 bases, leaving 14 bases between the germline ends. Germline-derived CDR1 and CDR2 are SGDLS and YYNGEE. In DNA, the CDR3 is TGTGCCAGCAGCGTAGCGGGGCTCTTGAGGAATGAGCAGTTCTTC. Its translation is CASSVAGLLRNEQFF. The complete variable domain, with remaining parts taken from reference TRBV9 and TRBJ2-1, reads DSGVTQTPKHLITATGQRVTLRCSPRSGDLSVYWYQQSLDQGLQFLIQYYNGEERAKGNILERFSAQQFPDLHSELNLSSLELGDSALYFCASSVAGLLRNEQFFGPGTRLTVL.